This T cell receptor (beta chain) was profiled in a study of blood T cell repertoires in COVID-19. As for the study in general: COVID-19 samples from acute and convalescent phases originated in the United States, Italy and Spain.

V lost 2 bases to trimming and J lost 7 bases, with 6 bases between them. This CDR3 has 12 amino acids. Germline-derived CDR1 and CDR2 are LGHDT and YNNKEL (reference sequence). In the source study's methods: It was from reference gene primer amplification that nucleated cell counts were estimated. Generated by immunoSEQ multiplex PCR, the TCRdb table keeps only in-frame clones and is missing some. D and trimming come from the DNA, and the V and J calls and clone size come from that table. The table has 90,000 to 150,000 clones, 75% to 80% seen once; the top ten hold over 6.5%. The clonotype was recovered from a human donor in a cohort sampled during active COVID-19. The rearrangement links TRBV3-1 (or the pseudogene TRBV3-2) to TRBJ1-5, with a weak D call TRBD1 (5 bases). The sequenced material came from peripheral blood. CDR3 sequence: CASSQQGQPQHF. CDR3 nucleotides: TGTGCCAGCAGCCAACAGGGACAGCCCCAGCATTTT.